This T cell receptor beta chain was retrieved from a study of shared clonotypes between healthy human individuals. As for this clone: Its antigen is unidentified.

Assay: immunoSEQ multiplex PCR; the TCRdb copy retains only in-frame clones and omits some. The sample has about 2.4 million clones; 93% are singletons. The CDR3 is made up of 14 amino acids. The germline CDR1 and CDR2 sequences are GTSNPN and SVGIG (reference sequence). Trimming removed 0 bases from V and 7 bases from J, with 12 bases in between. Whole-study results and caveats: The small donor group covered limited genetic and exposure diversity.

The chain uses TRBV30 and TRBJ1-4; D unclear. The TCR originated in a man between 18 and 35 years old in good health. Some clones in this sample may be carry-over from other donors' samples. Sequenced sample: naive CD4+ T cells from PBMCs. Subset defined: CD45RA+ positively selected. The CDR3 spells CAWSVLGPREKLFF. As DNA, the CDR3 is TGTGCCTGGAGTGTACTGGGTCCCCGTGAAAAACTGTTTTTT. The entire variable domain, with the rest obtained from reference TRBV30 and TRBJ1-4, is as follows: SQTIHQWPATLVQPVGSPLSLECTVEGTSNPNLYWYRQAAGRGLQLLFYSVGIGQISSEVPQNLSASRPQDRQFILSSKKLLLSDSGFYLCAWSVLGPREKLFFGSGTQLSVL.